The T cell receptor beta chain under discussion was sequenced for a study of PD-L1 blockade in urothelial cancer. About the research overall: About 90% of the 29 patients were men who had bladder-origin urothelial cancer. Once treatment had started, blood was analyzed at 3 weeks (second dose) and again at 6 weeks.

Noted time point: pretreatment peripheral blood. Measured with immunoSEQ multiplex PCR; TCRdb has only the in-frame clones, and not every one. The sample contains roughly 50,000 clones, approximately 90% of which appear only once. Germline V gives CDR1 SNHLY, CDR2 FYNNEI. Trimming removed 3 bases from V and 4 bases from J; junction bases left unmatched: 24. The CDR3 loop spans 21 amino acids. This sample comprised PBMCs, obtained around atezolizumab (anti-PD-L1) treatment. The rearrangement joins TRBV2 to TRBJ1-1, with 9 bases that match TRBD1. The TCR sequence derives from a woman between 55 and 75 years old with urothelial cancer. The CDR3 loop reads CASSDRLDRGTKSASGTEAFF. The CDR3 DNA reads as TGTGCCAGCAGTGATCGTCTGGACAGGGGCACGAAGTCGGCGAGTGGCACTGAAGCTTTCTTT.